Here is one T cell receptor (beta chain) with its context. As yet, its antigen is unknown. These data belong to a study of cytomegalovirus exposure and HLA in healthy donors. V was cut by 4 bases and J by 4 bases, with 13 bases left in between. CDR3 length: 14 amino acids. Germline V CDR1 and CDR2: MGHRA, YSYEKL. Sequenced by immunoSEQ multiplex PCR; TCRdb stores in-frame clones only, minus some. The sample holds 200,000 to 300,000 clones, approximately 84% seen once. Study-level results: Rarity characterized most TCR sequences, yet some public TCRs appeared in many donors. Cytomegalovirus association was assigned to under 200 TCR beta chains.

V usage is TRBV4-1 and J usage is TRBJ1-1, with no clear D. The specimen sequenced was PBMCs. The TCR sequence derives from a woman aged 25-40 years in good health and CMV-seropositive. In nucleotides, the CDR3 is TGCGCCAGCAGCCTCTTAAGCGGTATCACTGAAGCTTTCTTT. As protein: CASSLLSGITEAFF.